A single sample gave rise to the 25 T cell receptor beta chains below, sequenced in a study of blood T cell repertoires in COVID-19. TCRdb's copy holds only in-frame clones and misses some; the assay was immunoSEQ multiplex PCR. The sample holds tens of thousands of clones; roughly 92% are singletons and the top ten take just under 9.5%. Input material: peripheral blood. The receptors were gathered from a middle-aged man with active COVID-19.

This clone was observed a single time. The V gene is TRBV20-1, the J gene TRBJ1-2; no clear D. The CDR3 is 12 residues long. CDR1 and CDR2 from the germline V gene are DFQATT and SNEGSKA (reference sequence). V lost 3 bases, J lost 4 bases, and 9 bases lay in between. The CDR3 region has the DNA TGCAGTGCTAGTCTGGAGATCTATGGCTACACCTTC. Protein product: CSASLEIYGYTF.

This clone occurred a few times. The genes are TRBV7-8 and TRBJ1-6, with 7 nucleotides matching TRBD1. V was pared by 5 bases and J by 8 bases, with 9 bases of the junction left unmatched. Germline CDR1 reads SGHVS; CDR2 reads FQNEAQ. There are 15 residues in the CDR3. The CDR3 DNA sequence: TGTGCCAGCAGCCCATCCATCAGGGGGGATTCACCCCTCCACTTT. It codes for CASSPSIRGDSPLHF.

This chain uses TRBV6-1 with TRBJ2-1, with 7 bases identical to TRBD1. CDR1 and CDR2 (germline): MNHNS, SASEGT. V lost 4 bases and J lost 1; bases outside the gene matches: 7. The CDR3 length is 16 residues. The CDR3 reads CASSGSGGRSYNEQFF. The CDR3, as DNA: TGTGCCAGCAGTGGATCAGGGGGAAGGTCCTACAATGAGCAGTTCTTC.

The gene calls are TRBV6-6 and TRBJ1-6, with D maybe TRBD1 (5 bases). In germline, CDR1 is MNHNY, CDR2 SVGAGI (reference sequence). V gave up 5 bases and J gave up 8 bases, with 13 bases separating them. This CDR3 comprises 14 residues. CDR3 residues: CASSPYSGDSPLHF. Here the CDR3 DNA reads TGTGCCAGCAGTCCCTACTCGGGGGATTCACCCCTCCACTTT.

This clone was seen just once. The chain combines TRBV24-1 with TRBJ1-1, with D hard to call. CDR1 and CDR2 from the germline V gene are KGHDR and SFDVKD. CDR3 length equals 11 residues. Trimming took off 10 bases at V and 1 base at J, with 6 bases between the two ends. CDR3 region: CATRKNTEAFF. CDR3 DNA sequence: TGTGCCACTAGAAAGAACACTGAAGCTTTCTTT.

CDR3 sequence reads: CASSRQLNQPQHF. CDR3 nucleotide sequence: TGTGCCAGTAGTAGACAGCTCAATCAGCCCCAGCATTTT. The V gene is TRBV19, the J gene TRBJ1-5, with D tentatively TRBD1 (5 bases). V was shortened by 4 bases and J by 3 bases, with 7 bases between the two germline ends. Germline V gene data show CDR1 as LNHDA and CDR2 as SQIVND (reference sequence). This CDR3 has 13 residues.

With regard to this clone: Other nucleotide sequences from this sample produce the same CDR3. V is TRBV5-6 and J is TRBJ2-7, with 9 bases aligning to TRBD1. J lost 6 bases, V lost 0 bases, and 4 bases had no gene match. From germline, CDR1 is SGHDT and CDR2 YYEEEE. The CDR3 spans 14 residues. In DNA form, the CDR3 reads TGTGCCAGCAGCTTGGTGGACAGGGGAACCGAGCAGTACTTC. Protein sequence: CASSLVDRGTEQYF. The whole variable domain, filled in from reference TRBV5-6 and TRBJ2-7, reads DAGVTQSPTHLIKTRGQQVTLRCSPKSGHDTVSWYQQALGQGPQFIFQYYEEEERQRGNFPDRFSGHQFPNYSSELNVNALLLGDSALYLCASSLVDRGTEQYFGPGTRLTVT.

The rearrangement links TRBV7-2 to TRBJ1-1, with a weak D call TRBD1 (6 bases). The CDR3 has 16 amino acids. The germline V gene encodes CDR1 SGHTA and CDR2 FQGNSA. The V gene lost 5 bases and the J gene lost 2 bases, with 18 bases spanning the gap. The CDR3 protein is CASSLGTSLFNTEAFF. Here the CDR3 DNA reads TGTGCCAGCAGCCTAGGGACATCACTATTCAACACTGAAGCTTTCTTT.

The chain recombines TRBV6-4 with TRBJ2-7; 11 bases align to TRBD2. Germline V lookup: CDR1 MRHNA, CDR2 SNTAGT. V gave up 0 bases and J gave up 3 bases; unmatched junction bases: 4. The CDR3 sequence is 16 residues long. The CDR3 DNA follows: TGTGCCAGCAGTGACTCCAGTACTAGCGGGAGCTACGAGCAGTACTTC. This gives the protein CASSDSSTSGSYEQYF.

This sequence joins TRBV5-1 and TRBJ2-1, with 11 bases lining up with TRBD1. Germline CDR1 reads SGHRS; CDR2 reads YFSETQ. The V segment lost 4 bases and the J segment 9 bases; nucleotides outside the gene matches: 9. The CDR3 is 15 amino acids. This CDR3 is CASSQGQGDFSEQFF. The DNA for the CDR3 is TGCGCCAGCAGCCAGGGACAGGGGGATTTCTCTGAGCAGTTCTTC.

The CDR3 sequence is CASSFSGDAYNEQFF. The DNA of the CDR3 is TGCGCCAGCAGCTTTAGCGGGGATGCCTACAATGAGCAGTTCTTC. The chain couples TRBV10-1 to TRBJ2-1; TRBD2 agrees at 8 bases. This CDR3 spans 15 amino acids. The V segment lost 6 bases and the J segment 2 bases; nucleotides outside the gene matches: 6. The germline gives CDR1 WNHNN, CDR2 SYGVQD (reference sequence).

CDR3 in amino acids: CASSPYIAGGSANEQFF. The CDR3 DNA sequence: TGTGCCAGCTCACCATATATAGCGGGAGGTTCGGCTAATGAGCAGTTCTTC. The chain recombines TRBV18 with TRBJ2-1; 10 nucleotides match TRBD2. Germline assignment: CDR1 KGHSH and CDR2 LQKENI. V was clipped by 2 bases and J by 7 bases; unmatched bases: 11. The CDR3 consists of 17 residues.

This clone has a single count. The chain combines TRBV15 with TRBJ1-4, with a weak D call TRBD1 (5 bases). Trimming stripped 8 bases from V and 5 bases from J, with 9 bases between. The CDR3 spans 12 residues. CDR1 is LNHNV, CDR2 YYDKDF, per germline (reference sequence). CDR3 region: CATRQQNEKLFF. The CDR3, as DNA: TGTGCCACCCGACAGCAAAATGAAAAACTGTTTTTT.

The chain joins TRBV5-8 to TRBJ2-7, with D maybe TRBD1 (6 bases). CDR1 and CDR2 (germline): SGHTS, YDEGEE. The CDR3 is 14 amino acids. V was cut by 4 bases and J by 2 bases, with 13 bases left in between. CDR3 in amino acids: CASSPRQVTYEQYF. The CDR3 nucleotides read TGTGCCAGCAGCCCCCGACAGGTCACCTACGAGCAGTACTTC.

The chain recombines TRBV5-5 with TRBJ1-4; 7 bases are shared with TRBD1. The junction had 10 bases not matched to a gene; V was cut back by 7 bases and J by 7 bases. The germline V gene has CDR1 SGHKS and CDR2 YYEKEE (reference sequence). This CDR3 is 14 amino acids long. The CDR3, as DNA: TGTGCCAGCGGGGAACCGACAGGGAGTGAAAAACTGTTTTTT. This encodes CASGEPTGSEKLFF. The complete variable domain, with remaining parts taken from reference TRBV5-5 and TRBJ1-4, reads DAGVTQSPTHLIKTRGQQVTLRCSPISGHKSVSWYQQVLGQGPQFIFQYYEKEERGRGNFPDRFSARQFPNYSSELNVNALLLGDSALYLCASGEPTGSEKLFFGSGTQLSVL.

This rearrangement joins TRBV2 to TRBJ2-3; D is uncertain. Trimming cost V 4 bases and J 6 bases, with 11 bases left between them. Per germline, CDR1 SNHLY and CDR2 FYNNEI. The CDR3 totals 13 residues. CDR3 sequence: CASSALPTDTQYF. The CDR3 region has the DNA TGTGCCAGCAGTGCACTGCCCACGGATACGCAGTATTTT.

CDR3 bases: TGTGCCAGCAGCCAAGGCTCACTTTCCGCGACAGACAATCAGCCCCAGCATTTT. This encodes CASSQGSLSATDNQPQHF. The rearrangement joins TRBV4-2 to TRBJ1-5, with a possible D match to TRBD1 (5 bases). CDR3 length: 18 residues. The germline V gene has CDR1 LGHNA and CDR2 YNFKEQ. V dropped 1 base and J dropped 3 bases, with 19 bases sitting between them.

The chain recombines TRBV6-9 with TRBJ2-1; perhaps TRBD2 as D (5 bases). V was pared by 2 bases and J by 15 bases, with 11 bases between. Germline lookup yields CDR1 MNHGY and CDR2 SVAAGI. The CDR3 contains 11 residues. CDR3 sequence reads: CASSYALRVFF. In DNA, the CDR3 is TGTGCCAGCAGTTATGCTTTGAGGGTGTTCTTC.

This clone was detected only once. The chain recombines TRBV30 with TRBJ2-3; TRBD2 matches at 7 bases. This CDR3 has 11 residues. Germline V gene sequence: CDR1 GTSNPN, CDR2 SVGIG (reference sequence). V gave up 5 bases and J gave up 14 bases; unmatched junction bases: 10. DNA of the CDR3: TGTGCCTGGGAGGAAGCGGGATATGCGTATTTT. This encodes CAWEEAGYAYF.

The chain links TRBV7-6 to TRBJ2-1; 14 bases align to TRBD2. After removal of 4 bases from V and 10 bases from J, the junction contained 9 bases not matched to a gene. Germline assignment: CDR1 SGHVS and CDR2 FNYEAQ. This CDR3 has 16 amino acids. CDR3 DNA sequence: TGTGCCAGCAGCTCATCCGGGACTAGCGGGAGAAGGGAGCAGTTCTTC. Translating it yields CASSSSGTSGRREQFF.

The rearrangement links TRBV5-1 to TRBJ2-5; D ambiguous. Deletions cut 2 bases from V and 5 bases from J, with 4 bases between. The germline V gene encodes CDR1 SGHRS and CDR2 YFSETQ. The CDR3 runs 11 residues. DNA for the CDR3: TGCGCCAGCAGCTTTGAGGAGACCCAGTACTTC. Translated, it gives CASSFEETQYF.

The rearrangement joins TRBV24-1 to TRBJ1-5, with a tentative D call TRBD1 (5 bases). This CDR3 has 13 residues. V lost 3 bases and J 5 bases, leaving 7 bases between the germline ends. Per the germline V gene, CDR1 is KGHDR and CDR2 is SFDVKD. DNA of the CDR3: TGTGCCACCAGTGATAGGGGCGATCAGCCCCAGCATTTT. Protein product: CATSDRGDQPQHF.

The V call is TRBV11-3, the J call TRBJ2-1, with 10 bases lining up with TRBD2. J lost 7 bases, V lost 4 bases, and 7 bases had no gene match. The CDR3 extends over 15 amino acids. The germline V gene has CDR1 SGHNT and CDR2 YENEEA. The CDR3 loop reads CASSSEGLATNEQFF. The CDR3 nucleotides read TGTGCCAGCAGCTCGGAGGGACTAGCGACGAATGAGCAGTTCTTC.

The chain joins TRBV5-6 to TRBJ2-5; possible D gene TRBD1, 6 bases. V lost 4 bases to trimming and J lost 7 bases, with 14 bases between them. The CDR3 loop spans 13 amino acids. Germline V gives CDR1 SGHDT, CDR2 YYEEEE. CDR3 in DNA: TGTGCCAGCAGCAGTTCAGGGGTTTCGACCCAGTACTTC. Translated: CASSSSGVSTQYF.

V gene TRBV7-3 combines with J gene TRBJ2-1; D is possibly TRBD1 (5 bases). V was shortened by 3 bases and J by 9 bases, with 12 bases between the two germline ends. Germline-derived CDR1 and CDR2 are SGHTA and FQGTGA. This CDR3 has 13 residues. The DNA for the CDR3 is TGTGCCAGCAGCTTTGGTGGTAGGGGTGAGCAGTTCTTC. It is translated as CASSFGGRGEQFF.